This T cell receptor (beta chain) was identified in a study of shared clonotypes between healthy human individuals. Regarding this clone: The antigen is not known.

As handled by the study authors: ImmunoSEQ supplied junction-only sequences lacking quality scores, so filtering was different. Assay used: immunoSEQ multiplex PCR; TCRdb lists only in-frame clones, some missing. The V and J calls and the clone size are those of that table, but D and trimming were determined from the DNA. Of over 850,000 clones listed, around 78% were seen once; the top ten hold 0.5% to 0.65%. CDR3 length: 15 residues. Deletions cut 1 base from V and 3 bases from J, with 12 bases between. Per the germline V gene, CDR1 is SGHRS and CDR2 is YFSETQ. Study results and caveats: Across subsets, estimated richness was generally greater for naive than for memory populations. Naive CD4 clonotypes overlapped across a handful of donors at roughly 5.1%.

Sequenced input: memory CD4+ T cells from PBMCs. Subset described: CD45RA-negative fraction. The sequence was obtained from a man aged 18 to 30 in good health. Some clones in this sample may be carry-over from other donors' samples. The rearrangement joins TRBV5-1 to TRBJ2-3, with D tentatively TRBD1 (5 bases). The CDR3 DNA follows: TGCGCCAGCAGCTTGCCAGGGTTTCCGACAGATACGCAGTATTTT. Amino acids: CASSLPGFPTDTQYF. The entire variable domain, with the rest obtained from reference TRBV5-1 and TRBJ2-3, is as follows: KAGVTQTPRYLIKTRGQQVTLSCSPISGHRSVSWYQQTPGQGLQFLFEYFSETQRNKGNFPGRFSGRQFSNSRSEMNVSTLELGDSALYLCASSLPGFPTDTQYFGPGTRLTVL.